This T cell receptor beta chain was captured by sequencing in a study of blood T cell repertoires in COVID-19. About the study: PBMCs, B-cell-depleted T cells, or T cells were the source of the cDNA or gDNA that made up the material.

Authors' analysis steps: Counts of nucleated cells, estimated from reference gene primer amplification, were obtained. Only in-frame clones appear in the TCRdb table, and some are missing; sequencing was by immunoSEQ multiplex PCR. V and J calls and clone size are given by that table; D and trimming were obtained from the DNA. Found here are a few hundred thousand clones, over 75% of them singletons; the top ten hold 0.75% to 1%. Everyone who took part was roughly 18 to 90 years old, and they came from about 25 US areas. Cohort 3 donors were reported recovered after two negative PCRs, clearance, or symptom resolution. V lost 2 bases and J lost 7, with 11 bases in between. Germline V gene lookup returns CDR1 KGHSH and CDR2 LQKENI. The CDR3 extends over 14 amino acids.

This TCR was sampled from a woman aged 25-40 years who had recovered from COVID-19. V and J are TRBV18 and TRBJ2-2; a weak D match, TRBD1 (6 bases). Sequencing used PBMCs or T cells enriched from blood (not recorded which). The CDR3 is CASSPGQKVGELFF. CDR3 DNA sequence: TGTGCCAGCTCACCAGGACAGAAGGTCGGGGAGCTGTTTTTT.